Below, one T cell receptor (beta chain) is given with its context. Sequenced by immunoSEQ multiplex PCR; TCRdb stores in-frame clones only, minus some. Of around 550,000 clones listed, about 95% are singletons. Naive CD8 cells, CD45RO-negative and positively selected for CCR7, excluded terminally differentiated effector memory CD45RA+ cells. The V gene lost 5 bases and the J gene lost 0 bases, with 13 bases spanning the gap. Germline V lookup: CDR1 LNHDA, CDR2 SQIVND (reference sequence). The CDR3 has 15 amino acids. This specimen belongs to a study of shared clonotypes between healthy human individuals.

This chain uses TRBV19 with TRBJ1-1, with D uncertain. The sequence derives from a woman aged 30 to 39 in good health. The sample comprised naive CD8+ T cells sorted from blood. CDR3 sequence: CASSPRTYMNTEAFF. DNA for the CDR3: TGTGCCAGTAGTCCAAGGACGTATATGAACACTGAAGCTTTCTTT.